Following are 22 T cell receptor beta chains from one sample sequenced in a study of shared clonotypes between healthy human individuals. TCRdb's copy holds only in-frame clones and misses some; the assay was immunoSEQ multiplex PCR. The sample holds more than 2,000,000 clones; approximately 93% are singletons and the top ten take 0.35% to 0.45%. Sequencing was carried out using naive CD4+ T cells from PBMCs. Subset here: CD45RA+ positively selected. The receptor set was obtained from a man between 18 and 29 years old in good health. Some clones in this sample may be carry-over from other donors' samples.

This chain joins TRBV27 and TRBJ2-7; D is undetermined. This CDR3 region has 14 residues. Germline V gene sequence: CDR1 MNHEY, CDR2 SMNVEV (reference sequence). Trimming shortened V by 2 bases and J by 0 bases, and 8 bases separated the two germline ends. CDR3 DNA sequence: TGTGCCAGCAGTTTAGAGCTTCACTCCTACGAGCAGTACTTC. Protein product: CASSLELHSYEQYF.

CDR3: CASSPYPGSNYGYTF. The CDR3 region has the DNA TGTGCCAGCAGTCCATATCCGGGAAGCAACTATGGCTACACCTTC. This sequence joins TRBV27 and TRBJ1-2; no clear D gene. Trimming cost V 5 bases and J 2 bases, with 15 bases left between them. This CDR3 contains 15 residues. Germline CDR1 and CDR2: MNHEY and SMNVEV (reference sequence).

A word on this clone: This CDR3 is also generated by other DNA sequences in the sample. The chain has TRBV5-1 and TRBJ1-1; D may be TRBD1 (5 bases). The CDR3 contains 15 residues. Germline-derived CDR1 and CDR2 are SGHRS and YFSETQ. The ends were cut back, 0 bases at V and 4 bases at J, with 13 bases in the middle. Here the CDR3 DNA reads TGCGCCAGCAGCTTGGTAGGCCAGGGAGGCACTGAAGCTTTCTTT. Translating it yields CASSLVGQGGTEAFF.

This clone was found once. The chain has TRBV4-3 and TRBJ2-5, with D uncertain. The germline CDR1 and CDR2 sequences are LGHNA and YSLEER. Trimming shortened V by 1 base and J by 3 bases, and 6 bases separated the two germline ends. CDR3 length: 13 residues. The CDR3 region is CASSQVIKETQYF. CDR3 DNA sequence: TGCGCCAGCAGCCAAGTTATAAAAGAGACCCAGTACTTC.

This clone was seen just once. Other DNA sequences of this sample code for an identical CDR3. The rearrangement uses TRBV5-1 and TRBJ2-1, with D hard to call. The V gene's germline CDR1 is SGHRS and CDR2 YFSETQ. Deletions cut 7 bases from V and 0 bases from J, with 8 bases between. This CDR3 spans 13 amino acids. The CDR3 DNA reads as TGCGCCAGCCGGCTGAGCTCCTACAATGAGCAGTTCTTC. It is translated as CASRLSSYNEQFF.

As regards this clone: Other DNA variants within this sample encode the same CDR3. This chain joins TRBV7-9 and TRBJ1-1, with unresolved D. V was pared by 1 base and J by 2 bases, with 8 bases between. The CDR3 sequence is 14 residues long. The germline gives CDR1 SEHNR, CDR2 FQNEAQ (reference sequence). CDR3 in DNA: TGTGCCAGCAGCTTAGTGGCAGTCAACACTGAAGCTTTCTTT. Its translation is CASSLVAVNTEAFF.

V and J are TRBV6-5 and TRBJ1-1; TRBD1 is a possible D gene (6 bases). This CDR3 comprises 16 residues. Germline values: CDR1 MNHEY, CDR2 SVGAGI. Trimming took 0 bases from V and 0 from J, leaving 11 bases between them. The CDR3 reads CASSYSGQRLNTEAFF. CDR3 nucleotide sequence: TGTGCCAGCAGTTACTCCGGACAGCGCTTGAACACTGAAGCTTTCTTT.

The V call is TRBV9, the J call TRBJ2-1; 8 bases are a match to TRBD2. J was trimmed by 3 bases and V by 4 bases; bases with no gene match: 6. The CDR3 consists of 15 residues. Looked up from germline, CDR1 is SGDLS and CDR2 is YYNGEE. CDR3 loop: CASSPREGLYNEQFF. The CDR3 DNA is TGTGCCAGCAGCCCTCGGGAGGGTCTCTACAATGAGCAGTTCTTC.

With regard to this clone: This sample includes further DNA sequences coding for the same CDR3. The V gene is TRBV5-1, the J gene TRBJ2-7; 7 bases agree with TRBD2. The J segment lost 0 bases and the V segment lost 0 bases, leaving 6 bases of the junction unmatched. Looked up from germline, CDR1 is SGHRS and CDR2 is YFSETQ. The CDR3 loop spans 16 amino acids. DNA of the CDR3: TGCGCCAGCAGCTTGGCCCCTAGCGGAACCTCCTACGAGCAGTACTTC. It yields the protein CASSLAPSGTSYEQYF.

This clone has more than one count but fewer than ten. The rearrangement joins TRBV5-1 to TRBJ2-1, with 7 positions matching TRBD2. From germline, CDR1 is SGHRS and CDR2 YFSETQ. V was clipped by 0 bases and J by 6 bases; unmatched bases: 9. There are 16 residues in the CDR3. This CDR3 reads CASSLVGLAEPNEQFF. Here the CDR3 DNA reads TGCGCCAGCAGCTTGGTTGGGCTAGCGGAGCCCAATGAGCAGTTCTTC.

The genes are TRBV5-4 and TRBJ2-7; 12 bases fit TRBD2. The V gene's germline CDR1 is SGHNT and CDR2 YYREEE (reference sequence). The CDR3 has 15 amino acids. With 2 bases clipped from V and 6 bases from J, the junction kept 6 bases outside the gene matches. The CDR3 spells CASSFASGRVAEQYF. The CDR3 region has the DNA TGTGCCAGCAGCTTTGCTAGCGGGAGGGTTGCCGAGCAGTACTTC.

This clone turned up a few times. This chain uses TRBV5-4 with TRBJ2-1; maybe TRBD1 (5 bases). V dropped 4 bases and J dropped 6 bases, with 8 bases sitting between them. Germline CDR1 and CDR2: SGHNT and YYREEE (reference sequence). The CDR3 is 12 amino acids. CDR3 amino acids: CASSSTGNEQFF. The CDR3 region has the DNA TGTGCCAGCAGCAGTACAGGCAATGAGCAGTTCTTC.

With regard to this clone: The same CDR3 also results from other DNA sequences found in this sample. The chain carries TRBV5-4 and TRBJ2-3, with 10 bases lining up with TRBD1. This CDR3 is 15 amino acids long. After removal of 4 bases from V and 5 bases from J, the junction contained 7 bases not matched to a gene. The germline CDR1 and CDR2 sequences are SGHNT and YYREEE (reference sequence). CDR3 coding DNA: TGTGCCAGCAGCCTTGGGGGACAGGGGAAAGATACGCAGTATTTT. Translating it yields CASSLGGQGKDTQYF. Supplemented by reference TRBV5-4 and TRBJ2-3, the full variable domain reads ETGVTQSPTHLIKTRGQQVTLRCSSQSGHNTVSWYQQALGQGPQFIFQYYREEENGRGNFPPRFSGLQFPNYSSELNVNALELDDSALYLCASSLGGQGKDTQYFGPGTRLTVL.

This rearrangement joins TRBV20-1 to TRBJ2-1; D uncertain. Trimming removed 7 bases from V and 0 bases from J, with 4 bases in between. CDR1 and CDR2 from the germline V gene are DFQATT and SNEGSKA (reference sequence). CDR3 length: 11 amino acids. CDR3 loop: CSVDSYNEQFF. CDR3 nucleotides: TGCAGTGTAGACTCCTACAATGAGCAGTTCTTC.

The chain has TRBV7-6 and TRBJ1-1; 7 positions agree with TRBD1. The V and J ends lost 3 bases and 4 bases, in that order; junction bases with no gene match: 2. The CDR3 covers 13 residues. Per the germline V gene, CDR1 is SGHVS and CDR2 is FNYEAQ. The DNA of the CDR3 is TGTGCCAGCAGCTTTACAGGGGTCACTGAAGCTTTCTTT. Residues: CASSFTGVTEAFF.

The chain couples TRBV10-3 to TRBJ1-3; no clear D gene. This CDR3 has 14 residues. V shed 5 bases and J shed 4 bases, with 12 bases lying between them. Germline V gene data show CDR1 as ENHRY and CDR2 as SYGVKD. The CDR3 protein is CAISMPGSGNTIYF. The CDR3 DNA follows: TGTGCCATCAGTATGCCGGGAAGCGGAAACACCATATATTTT.

This clone was found once. The rearrangement joins TRBV4-1 to TRBJ1-3, with D uncertain. V was shortened by 1 base and J by 4 bases, with 5 bases between the two germline ends. The CDR3 totals 13 residues. CDR1 is MGHRA, CDR2 YSYEKL, per germline. The CDR3 region is CASSQGPGNTIYF. The CDR3 DNA is TGCGCCAGCAGCCAAGGACCCGGAAACACCATATATTTT.

The V call is TRBV28, the J call TRBJ1-6; D is possibly TRBD1 (5 bases). The CDR3 covers 15 residues. CDR1 is MDHEN and CDR2 is SYDVKM in the germline V gene. Trimming removed 6 bases from V and 8 bases from J, with 17 bases in between. The CDR3 sequence: CASRDSAGRDSPLHF. The CDR3, as DNA: TGTGCCAGCAGAGACTCGGCAGGGAGAGATTCACCCCTCCACTTT.

The genes are TRBV6-1 and TRBJ2-6; tentatively, D is TRBD2 (5 bases). The germline gives CDR1 MNHNS, CDR2 SASEGT. Trimming pared 2 bases from V and 4 bases from J, leaving 15 bases between. The CDR3 runs 17 residues. CDR3 residues: CASSERRERRGANVLTF. CDR3 nucleotide sequence: TGTGCCAGCAGTGAAAGAAGAGAGCGGAGGGGGGCCAACGTCCTGACTTTC.

The sample holds a few counts of this clone. The junction departs from the called germline gene at one end, perhaps through a read error. V usage is TRBV10-3 and J usage is TRBJ1-1, with D possibly being TRBD1 (5 bases). Germline assignment: CDR1 ENHRY and CDR2 SYGVKD. This CDR3 is 14 amino acids long. For the CDR3, the DNA is TGTGCCATCAGTGAGCTAAGGGACCCCACGGGTTCTCTCTTT. Translating gives CAISELRDPTGSLF.

The chain recombines TRBV19 with TRBJ1-1, with D possibly matching TRBD1 (6 bases). The CDR3 is 14 amino acids. The germline V gene encodes CDR1 LNHDA and CDR2 SQIVND (reference sequence). V was pared by 1 base and J by 3 bases, with 9 bases between. CDR3 in amino acids: CASSIAPGDTEAFF. The DNA for the CDR3 is TGTGCCAGTAGTATAGCCCCAGGGGACACTGAAGCTTTCTTT.

This chain uses TRBV11-2 with TRBJ1-4; no definite D call. The V end lost 1 base, the J end lost 8 bases, and 11 bases lay between the germline ends. Germline loops: CDR1 SGHAT, CDR2 FQNNGV. CDR3 length: 14 residues. CDR3 amino acids: CASSLGGLSEKLFF. CDR3 DNA sequence: TGTGCCAGCAGCTTAGGGGGTCTGAGCGAAAAACTGTTTTTT.